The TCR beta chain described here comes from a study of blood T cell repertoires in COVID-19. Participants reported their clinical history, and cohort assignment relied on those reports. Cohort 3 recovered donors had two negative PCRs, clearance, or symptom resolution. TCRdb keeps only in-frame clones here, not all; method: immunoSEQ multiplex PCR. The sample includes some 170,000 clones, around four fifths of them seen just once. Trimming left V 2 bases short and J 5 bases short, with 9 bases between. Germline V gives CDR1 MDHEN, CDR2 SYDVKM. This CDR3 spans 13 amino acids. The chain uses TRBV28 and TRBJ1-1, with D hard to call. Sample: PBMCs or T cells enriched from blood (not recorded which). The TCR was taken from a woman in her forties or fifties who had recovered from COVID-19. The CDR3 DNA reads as TGTGCCAGCAGTTTAGCGACAAGGACTGAAGCTTTCTTT. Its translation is CASSLATRTEAFF.